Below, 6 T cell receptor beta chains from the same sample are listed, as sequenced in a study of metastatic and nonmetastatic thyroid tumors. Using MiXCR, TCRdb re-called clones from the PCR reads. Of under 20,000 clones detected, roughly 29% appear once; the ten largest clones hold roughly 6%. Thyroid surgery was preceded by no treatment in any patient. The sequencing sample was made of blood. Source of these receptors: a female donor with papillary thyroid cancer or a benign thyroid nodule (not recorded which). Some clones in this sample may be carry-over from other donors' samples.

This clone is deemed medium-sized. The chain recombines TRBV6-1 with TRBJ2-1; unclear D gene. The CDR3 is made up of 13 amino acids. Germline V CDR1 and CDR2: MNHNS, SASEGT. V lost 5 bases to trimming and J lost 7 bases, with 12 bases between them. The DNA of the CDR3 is TGTGCCAGCAGTCTTCGGGTCGAGAATGAGCAGTTCTTC. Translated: CASSLRVENEQFF.

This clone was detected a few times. The CDR3 sequence: CASVGLDEQFF. CDR3 DNA: TGTGCCAGCGTTGGGTTGGATGAGCAGTTCTTC. The V gene is TRBV6-5, the J gene TRBJ2-1; D is unresolved. The germline V gene encodes CDR1 MNHEY and CDR2 SVGAGI. CDR3 length equals 11 residues. V lost 8 bases and J 8 bases, leaving 10 bases between the germline ends.

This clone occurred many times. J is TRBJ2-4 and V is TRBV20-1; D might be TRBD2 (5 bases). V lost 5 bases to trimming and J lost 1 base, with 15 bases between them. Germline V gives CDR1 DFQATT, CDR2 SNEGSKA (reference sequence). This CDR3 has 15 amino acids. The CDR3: CSAAQRGSAKNIQYF. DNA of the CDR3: TGCAGTGCTGCACAGAGAGGGAGTGCCAAAAACATTCAGTACTTC.

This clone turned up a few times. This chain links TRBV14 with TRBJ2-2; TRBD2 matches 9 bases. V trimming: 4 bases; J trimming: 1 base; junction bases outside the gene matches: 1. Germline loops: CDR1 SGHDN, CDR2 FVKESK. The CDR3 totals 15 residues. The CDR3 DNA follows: TGTGCCAGCAGCCTACTAGCGGGGAACACCGGGGAGCTGTTTTTT. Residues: CASSLLAGNTGELFF.

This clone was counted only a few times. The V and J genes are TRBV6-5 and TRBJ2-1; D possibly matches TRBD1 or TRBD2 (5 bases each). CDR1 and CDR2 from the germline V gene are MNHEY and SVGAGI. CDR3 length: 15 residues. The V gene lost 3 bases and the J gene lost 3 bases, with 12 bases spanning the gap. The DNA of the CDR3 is TGTGCCAGCAGTTATAGGTGGGACGTCTACAATGAGCAGTTCTTC. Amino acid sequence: CASSYRWDVYNEQFF.

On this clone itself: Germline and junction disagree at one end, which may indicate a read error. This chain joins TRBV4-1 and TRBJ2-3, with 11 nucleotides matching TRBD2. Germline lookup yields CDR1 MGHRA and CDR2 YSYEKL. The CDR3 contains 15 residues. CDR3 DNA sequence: TGCGCCAGCAGCCAAGATCACGGACTAGCGGGCCCACGACATTTT. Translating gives CASSQDHGLAGPRHF.